This is a list of T cell receptor beta chains from one sample in a study of cytomegalovirus exposure and HLA in healthy donors. This table comes from immunoSEQ multiplex PCR, and its TCRdb copy is limited to in-frame clones, with some not included. Altogether about 210,000 clones are present, around four fifths being singletons, with the ten largest covering roughly 10%. The sequenced sample was PBMCs. All receptors derive from a woman aged 50 to 60 in good health and CMV-seropositive. Each CDR3 is given with its conserved first and last residue. Fields, in order: V gene, J gene, CDR3 protein.

TRBV30,TRBJ1-1,CACGQGENTEAFF
TRBV18,TRBJ2-1,CASSPGQVYEQFF
TRBV11-2,TRBJ2-1,CASSRIGTGDGEQFF
TRBV19,TRBJ2-7,CASSIGGGISYEQYF
TRBV7-2,TRBJ2-6,CASSPRASGANVLTF
TRBV30,TRBJ1-4,CAWSPGGWSEKLFF
TRBV7-8,TRBJ1-2,CASSLAGGGETF
TRBV4-1,TRBJ1-4,CASSPDPAGANEKLFF
TRBV9,TRBJ1-4,CASSLQGKREEKLFF
TRBV7-9,TRBJ2-7,CASSPLLDRSYEQYF
TRBV27,TRBJ1-5,CASKEQGVNQPQHF
TRBV7-8,TRBJ1-1,CASSPIQGWTEAFF
TRBV7-2,TRBJ1-2,CASSLAGAKDGYTF
TRBV5-1,TRBJ2-3,CASSLKASGGAGDTQYF
TRBV7-9,TRBJ1-2,CASSFELKSGGYTF
TRBV14,TRBJ1-4,CASSQSGGEKLFF
TRBV5-1,TRBJ2-7,CASSLATGNVPYEQYF
TRBV7-2,TRBJ1-6,CASSLTGDNSPLHF
TRBV30,TRBJ1-6,CAAVGPAQGFNSPLHF
TRBV29-1,TRBJ2-5,CSVDTSGGRETQYF
TRBV11-2,TRBJ1-2,CASSLGRGGGGYTF
TRBV2,TRBJ1-1,CASRVRGENTEAFF
TRBV19,TRBJ2-4,CASSIPGTKNIQYF
TRBV11-2,TRBJ2-1,CASSPVQGGRGNEQFF
TRBV6-5,TRBJ2-1,CASSASGGSYNEQFF
TRBV4-3,TRBJ2-1,CASSQHRTSGGYNEQFF